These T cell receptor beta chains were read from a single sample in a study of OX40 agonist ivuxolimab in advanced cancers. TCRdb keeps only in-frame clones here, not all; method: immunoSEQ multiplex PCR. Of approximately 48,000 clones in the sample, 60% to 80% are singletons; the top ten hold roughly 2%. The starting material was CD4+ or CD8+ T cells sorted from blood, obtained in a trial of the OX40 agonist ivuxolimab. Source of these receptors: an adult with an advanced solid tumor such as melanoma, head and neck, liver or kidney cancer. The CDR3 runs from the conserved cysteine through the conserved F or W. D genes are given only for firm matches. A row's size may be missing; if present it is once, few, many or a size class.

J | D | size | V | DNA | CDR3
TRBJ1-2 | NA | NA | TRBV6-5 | TGTGCCAGCAGTTACTCAGCGACAGTGATCTATGGCTACACCTTC | CASSYSATVIYGYTF
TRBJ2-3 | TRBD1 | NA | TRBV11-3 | TGTGCCAGCAGCGGAAGACAGGGGGGCGCAGATACGCAGTATTTT | CASSGRQGGADTQYF
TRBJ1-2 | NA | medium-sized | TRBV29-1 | TGCAGCGTTGAAGCGGTCCCCAATGGCTACACCTTC | CSVEAVPNGYTF
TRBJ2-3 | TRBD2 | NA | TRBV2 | TGTGCCAGCAGAGGACTAGCGGGCCCAGATACGCAGTATTTT | CASRGLAGPDTQYF
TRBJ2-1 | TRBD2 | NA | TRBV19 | TGTGCCAGTAGCCTAGCGGGAAGCTACAATGAGCAGTTCTTC | CASSLAGSYNEQFF
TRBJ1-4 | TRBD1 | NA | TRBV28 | TGTGCCAGCAGCACCGGGACAGAAGGTGAAAAACTGTTTTTT | CASSTGTEGEKLFF
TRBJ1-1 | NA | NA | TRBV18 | TGTGCCAGCTCACCCCAGGAAGGTTTGGCGAAAGCTTTCTTT | CASSPQEGLAKAFF
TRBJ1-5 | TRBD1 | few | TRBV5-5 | TGTGCCAGCAGCTTCGACAGGGGTGCGCATCAGCCCCAGCATTTT | CASSFDRGAHQPQHF
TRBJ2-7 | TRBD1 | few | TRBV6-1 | TGTGCCAGCAGTGAAGCCATCTTAAGGCGGACAGGGTCCAACGAGCAGTACTTC | CASSEAILRRTGSNEQYF
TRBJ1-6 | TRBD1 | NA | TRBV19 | TGTGCCAGTAACCGGGACAGGGGGCTTTCACCCCTCCACTTT | CASNRDRGLSPLHF
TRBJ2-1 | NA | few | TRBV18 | TGTGCCAGCTCACCACCGGGGCAGATTCACTACAATGAGCAGTTCTTC | CASSPPGQIHYNEQFF
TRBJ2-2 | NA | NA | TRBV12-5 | TGTGCTAGTGGTTTGATAGCGGGACAGACCGGGGAGCTGTTTTTT | CASGLIAGQTGELFF
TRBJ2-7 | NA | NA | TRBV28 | TGTGCCAGCAGTTACTCTTACGAGCAGTACTTC | CASSYSYEQYF
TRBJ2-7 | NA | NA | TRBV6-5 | TGTGCCAGCAGTTACATGGGACACCCCTCCTACGAGCAGTACTTC | CASSYMGHPSYEQYF
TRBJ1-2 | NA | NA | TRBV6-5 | TGTGCCAGCAGCCAGGGACTCATCCGGGGCTACACCTTC | CASSQGLIRGYTF
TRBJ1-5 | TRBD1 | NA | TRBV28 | TGTGCCAGCACACCGGGACAGGGACATCAGCCCCAGCATTTT | CASTPGQGHQPQHF
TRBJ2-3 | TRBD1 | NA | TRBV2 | TGTGCCAGCAGTGCCCGGGACAGGCCCCGTGATACGCAGTATTTT | CASSARDRPRDTQYF
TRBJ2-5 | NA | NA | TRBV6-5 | TGTGCCAGCAGCCGACAGGGAGGGGAGACCCAGTACTTC | CASSRQGGETQYF
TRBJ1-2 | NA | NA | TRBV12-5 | TGTGCTAGTGGCATGGGTCGAGGCTCCATCTATGGCTACACCTTC | CASGMGRGSIYGYTF
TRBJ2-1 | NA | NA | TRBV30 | TGTGCCTGGAGTTACATGGGCGAAGACAATGAGCAGTTCTTC | CAWSYMGEDNEQFF
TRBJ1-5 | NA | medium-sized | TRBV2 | TGTGCCAGCAGTGAAATAGTAGTCGTTAATCAGCCCCAGCATTTT | CASSEIVVVNQPQHF
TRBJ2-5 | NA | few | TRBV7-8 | TGTGCCAGCAGCTTAGATGGGGGGGGGCGAAGGCAAGAGACCCAGTACTTC | CASSLDGGGRRQETQYF
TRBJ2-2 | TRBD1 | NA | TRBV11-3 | TGTGCCAGCAGCCACGACAGGGGCCCAGCGAACACCGGGGAGCTGTTTTTT | CASSHDRGPANTGELFF
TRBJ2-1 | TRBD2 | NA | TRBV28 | TGTGCCAGCAGTCCCGCTAGCGGCTCCTACAATGAGCAGTTCTTC | CASSPASGSYNEQFF
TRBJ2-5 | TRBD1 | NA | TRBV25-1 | TGTGCCAGCAGTGGACAGGGTGGGGAGACCCAGTACTTC | CASSGQGGETQYF